This T cell receptor beta chain appears in the sequencing data of a study of cytomegalovirus exposure and HLA in healthy donors. General study findings and limits: Apparent HLA restriction characterized most CMV-associated TCR beta chains in a later analysis. TCR beta chains numbering more than 150 were designated cytomegalovirus-associated. It was shown in a later analysis that HLA-associated TCR beta chains were more clonally expanded than other, equally common chains.

Regarding this clone: Its antigen remains unknown.

The ends were cut back, 6 bases at V and 2 bases at J, with 16 bases in the middle. The CDR3 runs 15 residues. The germline CDR1 and CDR2 sequences are MNHEY and SMNVEV (reference sequence). The PCR employed 60 Vbeta primers together with 13 Jbeta primers. This table comes from immunoSEQ multiplex PCR, and its TCRdb copy is limited to in-frame clones, with some not included. Of 180,000 or so clones in the sample, 80% were seen once. Donors in the study were healthy people who gave bone marrow. The material sequenced was PBMCs. The chain uses TRBV27 and TRBJ1-2, with D maybe TRBD1 (6 bases). This clonotype was sampled from a girl between 5 and 17 years old in good health and CMV-seropositive. The CDR3 loop reads CASRTGTHANYGYTF. Here the CDR3 DNA reads TGTGCCAGCAGGACCGGGACACACGCAAACTATGGCTACACCTTC.